A selection of T cell receptor beta chains follows, all from one sample in a study of blood T cell repertoires in COVID-19. Clones were read by immunoSEQ multiplex PCR, and TCRdb kept only the in-frame ones, dropping some. The top ten clones hold roughly 30% of a sample with 65,000 to 90,000 clones, under 85% of them seen once. What was sequenced was peripheral blood. Receptor source: a woman of 80 years or more with acute or convalescent COVID-19. CDR3s leave out the opening cysteine and the closing phenylalanine or tryptophan. Expanded clones are given a class, and other clones once, few, many or no size at all.

CDR3 protein: ASSLDIRASGRDEQF
J gene: TRBJ2-1
V gene: TRBV11-2
clone size: -

CDR3 protein: ASSPRDTPPTLF
J gene: TRBJ1-4
V gene: TRBV11-2
clone size: few

CDR3 protein: ASTGQGFYEQY
J gene: TRBJ2-7
V gene: TRBV6-6
clone size: -

CDR3 protein: TSTKRTSVGDTQY
J gene: TRBJ2-3
V gene: TRBV6-6
clone size: -

CDR3 protein: ASSMSLGVNYEQY
J gene: TRBJ2-7
V gene: TRBV19
clone size: -

CDR3 protein: ASSPGVSKNIQY
J gene: TRBJ2-4
V gene: TRBV5-6
clone size: -

CDR3 protein: ASSQDSRPQH
J gene: TRBJ1-5
V gene: TRBV12-3/TRBV12-4
clone size: -

CDR3 protein: ASSLGTGGGNTIY
J gene: TRBJ1-3
V gene: TRBV5-1
clone size: -

CDR3 protein: ASSLSQGRDQPQH
J gene: TRBJ1-5
V gene: TRBV7-9
clone size: -

CDR3 protein: ASSARQGRRDTQY
J gene: TRBJ2-3
V gene: TRBV11-1
clone size: once

CDR3 protein: ATLDRTDEQF
J gene: TRBJ2-1
V gene: TRBV19
clone size: few

CDR3 protein: ASSLDRRAAYEQY
J gene: TRBJ2-7
V gene: TRBV11-2
clone size: few

CDR3 protein: ASSPRAVDNSPLH
J gene: TRBJ1-6
V gene: TRBV5-1
clone size: -

CDR3 protein: ASSRPGQGKGADTEAF
J gene: TRBJ1-1
V gene: TRBV11-2
clone size: -

CDR3 protein: AAASSGTVNTEAF
J gene: TRBJ1-1
V gene: TRBV19
clone size: -

CDR3 protein: ASSLGGVWNTGELF
J gene: TRBJ2-2
V gene: TRBV3-1/TRBV3-2
clone size: -

CDR3 protein: ASSQGGQGAGELF
J gene: TRBJ2-2
V gene: TRBV3-1/TRBV3-2
clone size: -

CDR3 protein: ASSRQGTQY
J gene: TRBJ2-5
V gene: TRBV18
clone size: few

CDR3 protein: ASRSGGYETQY
J gene: TRBJ2-5
V gene: TRBV2
clone size: -

CDR3 protein: ASSLGGGSTDTQY
J gene: TRBJ2-3
V gene: TRBV11-3
clone size: -

CDR3 protein: ASSLGAGGPGTGELF
J gene: TRBJ2-2
V gene: TRBV7-6
clone size: -

CDR3 protein: ASSWDNQETQY
J gene: TRBJ2-5
V gene: TRBV5-1
clone size: -

CDR3 protein: ASSLKAAGGGSYEQY
J gene: TRBJ2-7
V gene: TRBV5-1
clone size: once

CDR3 protein: ASSSQLAGGTDTQY
J gene: TRBJ2-3
V gene: TRBV6-5
clone size: once

CDR3 protein: ASSLAGGYEQY
J gene: TRBJ2-7
V gene: TRBV28
clone size: -